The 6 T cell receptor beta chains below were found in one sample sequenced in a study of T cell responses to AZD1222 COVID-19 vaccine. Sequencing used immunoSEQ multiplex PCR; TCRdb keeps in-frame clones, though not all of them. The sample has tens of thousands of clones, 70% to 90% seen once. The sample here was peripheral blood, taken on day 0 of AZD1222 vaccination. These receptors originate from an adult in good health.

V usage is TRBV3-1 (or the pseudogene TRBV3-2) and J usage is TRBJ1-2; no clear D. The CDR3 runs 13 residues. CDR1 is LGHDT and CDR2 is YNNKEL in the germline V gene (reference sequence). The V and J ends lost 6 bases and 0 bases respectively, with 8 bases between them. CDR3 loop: CASSLSPNYGYTF. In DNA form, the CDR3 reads TGTGCCAGCAGTCTTTCTCCTAACTATGGCTACACCTTC.

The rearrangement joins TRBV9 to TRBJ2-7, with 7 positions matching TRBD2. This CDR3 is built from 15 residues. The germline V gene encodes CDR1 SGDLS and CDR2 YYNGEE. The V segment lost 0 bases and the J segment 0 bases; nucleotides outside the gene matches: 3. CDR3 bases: TGTGCCAGCAGCGTAGGGGCGGGGGTCTCCTACGAGCAGTACTTC. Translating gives CASSVGAGVSYEQYF.

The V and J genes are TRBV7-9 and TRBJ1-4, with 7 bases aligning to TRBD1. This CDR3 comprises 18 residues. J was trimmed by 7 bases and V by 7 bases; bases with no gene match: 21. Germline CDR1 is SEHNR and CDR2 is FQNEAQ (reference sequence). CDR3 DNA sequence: TGTGCCAGCACTCCAGGGGGGTCCCGTGGTCCCCGGGTTGAAAAACTGTTTTTT. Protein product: CASTPGGSRGPRVEKLFF.

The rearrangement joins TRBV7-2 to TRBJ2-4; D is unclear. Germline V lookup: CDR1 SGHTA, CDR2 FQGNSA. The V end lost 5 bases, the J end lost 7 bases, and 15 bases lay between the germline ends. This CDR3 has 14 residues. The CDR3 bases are TGTGCCAGCAGCCCAACACGGAGCGCGAACATTCAGTACTTC. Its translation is CASSPTRSANIQYF.

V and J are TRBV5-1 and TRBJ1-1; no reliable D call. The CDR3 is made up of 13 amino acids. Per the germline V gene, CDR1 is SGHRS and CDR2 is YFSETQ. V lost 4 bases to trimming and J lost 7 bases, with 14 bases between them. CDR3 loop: CASSAAARNEAFF. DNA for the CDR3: TGCGCCAGCAGCGCGGCCGCCAGGAATGAAGCTTTCTTT.

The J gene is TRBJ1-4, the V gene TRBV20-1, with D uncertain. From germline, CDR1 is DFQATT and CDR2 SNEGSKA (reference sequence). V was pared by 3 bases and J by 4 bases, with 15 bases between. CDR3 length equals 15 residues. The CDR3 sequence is CSASAQPNDNEKLFF. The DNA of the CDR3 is TGCAGTGCTAGTGCCCAGCCGAACGATAATGAAAAACTGTTTTTT.